This T cell receptor (beta chain) was captured by sequencing in a study of T cell responses to AZD1222 COVID-19 vaccine. Study results and limitations: Repertoires were sampled only after the peak T cell response. CD4 TCRs covered the whole spike, strongest at regions 160-218 and 743-854. Unmutated variant regions are reportedly the target of nearly half of TCRs that are spike-specific.

This clone is classed as medium-sized (0.01 to 0.1%). Its antigen remains unidentified. Assay used: immunoSEQ multiplex PCR; TCRdb lists only in-frame clones, some missing. Here the sample spans some 84,000 clones, approximately 88% being singletons. The CDR3 runs to 15 residues. V lost 5 bases to trimming and J lost 2 bases; unmatched junction nucleotides: 2. From germline, CDR1 is SEHNR and CDR2 FQNEAQ (reference sequence). The source material was peripheral blood, sampled 28 days after the second AZD1222 dose. J is TRBJ1-4 and V is TRBV7-9; 10 nucleotides agree with TRBD1. The clonotype was recovered from an adult who received the AZD1222 COVID-19 vaccine. DNA of the CDR3: TGTGCCAGCAGCCAGGGACAGGGGACTAATGAAAAACTGTTTTTT. It codes for CASSQGQGTNEKLFF.